A selection of T cell receptor beta chains follows, all from one sample in a study of T cell changes during pregnancy in multiple sclerosis. This table comes from immunoSEQ multiplex PCR, and its TCRdb copy is limited to in-frame clones, with some not included. Of more than 70,000 clones in the sample, 85% to 95% were seen once. Sequenced material: peripheral blood, taken before pregnancy. These receptors came from a female donor with multiple sclerosis, enrolled in a pregnancy study. CDR3s include the opening cysteine and the closing phenylalanine or tryptophan. Each record gives: clone size, J gene, D gene, V gene, CDR3 protein, CDR3 DNA. A D gene is named only where the DNA matches it firmly. Rows give clone size only sometimes, using once, few, many, or a class for an expanded clone.

clone_size: NA; j_call: TRBJ2-7; d_call: TRBD2; v_call: TRBV6-6; cdr3_aa: CASSFLADGGSYEQYF; cdr3_nt: TGTGCCAGCAGTTTCCTTGCGGACGGGGGGTCCTACGAGCAGTACTTC
clone_size: NA; j_call: TRBJ1-2; d_call: NA; v_call: TRBV29-1; cdr3_aa: CSVEMWGLYGYTF; cdr3_nt: TGCAGCGTTGAAATGTGGGGGCTGTATGGCTACACCTTC
clone_size: once; j_call: TRBJ1-1; d_call: TRBD1; v_call: TRBV2; cdr3_aa: CASTSTGAMNTEAFF; cdr3_nt: TGTGCCAGCACGTCGACAGGGGCAATGAACACTGAAGCTTTCTTT
clone_size: NA; j_call: TRBJ1-1; d_call: NA; v_call: TRBV5-1; cdr3_aa: CASSYSLGQMNTEAFF; cdr3_nt: TGCGCCAGCAGCTATTCGCTTGGACAGATGAACACTGAAGCTTTCTTT
clone_size: few; j_call: TRBJ1-1; d_call: TRBD1; v_call: TRBV10-1; cdr3_aa: CASRQGVDTEAFF; cdr3_nt: TGCGCCAGCAGACAGGGGGTGGACACTGAAGCTTTCTTT
clone_size: NA; j_call: TRBJ1-2; d_call: NA; v_call: TRBV7-2; cdr3_aa: CASSWGEPANYGYTF; cdr3_nt: TGTGCCAGCAGCTGGGGCGAACCGGCCAACTATGGCTACACCTTC
clone_size: few; j_call: TRBJ2-2; d_call: NA; v_call: TRBV27; cdr3_aa: CASSLIYPSTGELFF; cdr3_nt: TGTGCCAGCAGTTTGATTTATCCTAGCACCGGGGAGCTGTTTTTT
clone_size: NA; j_call: TRBJ2-7; d_call: NA; v_call: TRBV7-9; cdr3_aa: CASSFRTGTAGEQYF; cdr3_nt: TGTGCCAGCAGCTTTAGGACGGGGACAGCGGGTGAGCAGTACTTC
clone_size: once; j_call: TRBJ2-7; d_call: NA; v_call: TRBV25-1; cdr3_aa: CASSEEGRYEQYF; cdr3_nt: TGTGCCAGCAGTGAGGAGGGCCGCTACGAGCAGTACTTC
clone_size: once; j_call: TRBJ1-1; d_call: TRBD1; v_call: TRBV6-4; cdr3_aa: CASRNQGATEAFF; cdr3_nt: TGTGCCAGCAGGAACCAGGGGGCCACTGAAGCTTTCTTT
clone_size: NA; j_call: TRBJ2-5; d_call: TRBD1; v_call: TRBV4-2; cdr3_aa: CASSQGTGKPQVGETQYF; cdr3_nt: TGTGCCAGCAGCCAAGGGACAGGGAAGCCCCAGGTCGGAGAGACCCAGTACTTC
clone_size: NA; j_call: TRBJ2-1; d_call: TRBD1; v_call: TRBV4-2; cdr3_aa: CASSQDRQGQGVNEQFF; cdr3_nt: TGTGCCAGCAGCCAAGATAGGCAGGGACAGGGGGTCAATGAGCAGTTCTTC
clone_size: NA; j_call: TRBJ2-7; d_call: NA; v_call: TRBV2; cdr3_aa: CASSNARGNYEQYF; cdr3_nt: TGTGCCAGCTCCAACGCCAGGGGCAACTACGAGCAGTACTTC
clone_size: NA; j_call: TRBJ2-1; d_call: TRBD2; v_call: TRBV5-1; cdr3_aa: CASGLAGDYNEQFF; cdr3_nt: TGCGCCAGCGGACTAGCGGGGGACTACAATGAGCAGTTCTTC
clone_size: NA; j_call: TRBJ1-1; d_call: NA; v_call: TRBV28; cdr3_aa: CASTLTLNTEAFF; cdr3_nt: TGTGCCAGCACCCTAACCTTGAACACTGAAGCTTTCTTT
clone_size: NA; j_call: TRBJ1-1; d_call: TRBD1; v_call: TRBV4-1; cdr3_aa: CASRPLGQMNTEAFF; cdr3_nt: TGCGCCAGCAGACCGTTGGGACAGATGAACACTGAAGCTTTCTTT
clone_size: NA; j_call: TRBJ1-1; d_call: NA; v_call: TRBV18; cdr3_aa: CASSPGVMNTEAFF; cdr3_nt: TGTGCCAGCTCACCCGGGGTAATGAACACTGAAGCTTTCTTT
clone_size: NA; j_call: TRBJ1-4; d_call: NA; v_call: TRBV19; cdr3_aa: CASRDSGEKLFF; cdr3_nt: TGTGCCAGCCGGGACTCAGGGGAAAAACTGTTTTTT
clone_size: few; j_call: TRBJ1-6; d_call: NA; v_call: TRBV23-1; cdr3_aa: CASSQATLHF; cdr3_nt: TGCGCCAGCAGTCAAGCAACTCTCCACTTT
clone_size: once; j_call: TRBJ1-1; d_call: NA; v_call: TRBV18; cdr3_aa: CASSLKQGAFVMNTEAFF; cdr3_nt: TGTGCCAGCTCACTTAAACAGGGCGCCTTCGTCATGAACACTGAAGCTTTCTTT
clone_size: NA; j_call: TRBJ2-5; d_call: NA; v_call: TRBV15; cdr3_aa: CATSRGTQETQYF; cdr3_nt: TGTGCCACCAGCAGAGGGACTCAAGAGACCCAGTACTTC
clone_size: NA; j_call: TRBJ2-1; d_call: NA; v_call: TRBV4-3; cdr3_aa: CASSSRVNSGEQFF; cdr3_nt: TGCGCCAGCAGCTCCCGGGTCAATAGCGGTGAGCAGTTCTTC
clone_size: NA; j_call: TRBJ2-7; d_call: TRBD1; v_call: TRBV18; cdr3_aa: CASSPTGVEQYF; cdr3_nt: TGTGCCAGCTCGCCAACAGGGGTCGAGCAGTACTTC
clone_size: NA; j_call: TRBJ2-5; d_call: NA; v_call: TRBV5-1; cdr3_aa: CASSFFGSQETQYF; cdr3_nt: TGCGCCAGCAGCTTTTTCGGGTCGCAAGAGACCCAGTACTTC
clone_size: NA; j_call: TRBJ2-1; d_call: TRBD1; v_call: TRBV7-2; cdr3_aa: CASSGRDRGEQFF; cdr3_nt: TGTGCCAGCAGCGGCCGGGACAGGGGGGAGCAGTTCTTC
clone_size: NA; j_call: TRBJ2-7; d_call: NA; v_call: TRBV7-9; cdr3_aa: CASGGAHYEQYF; cdr3_nt: TGTGCCAGCGGGGGGGCTCACTACGAGCAGTACTTC
clone_size: NA; j_call: TRBJ2-2; d_call: TRBD1; v_call: TRBV5-4; cdr3_aa: CASRGTETNTGELFF; cdr3_nt: TGTGCCAGCAGGGGGACAGAAACGAACACCGGGGAGCTGTTTTTT
clone_size: NA; j_call: TRBJ1-5; d_call: TRBD1; v_call: TRBV19; cdr3_aa: CASSGDRLWNSNQPQHF; cdr3_nt: TGTGCCAGTAGCGGGGACAGGCTATGGAATAGCAATCAGCCCCAGCATTTT
clone_size: NA; j_call: TRBJ1-1; d_call: TRBD1; v_call: TRBV10-3; cdr3_aa: CAIKGQMATEAFF; cdr3_nt: TGTGCCATCAAGGGACAGATGGCCACTGAAGCTTTCTTT
clone_size: NA; j_call: TRBJ1-1; d_call: NA; v_call: TRBV7-9; cdr3_aa: CASSLDTNTEAFF; cdr3_nt: TGTGCCAGCAGCTTAGACACGAACACTGAAGCTTTCTTT
clone_size: NA; j_call: TRBJ2-7; d_call: NA; v_call: TRBV2; cdr3_aa: CASSYAGAVSYEQYF; cdr3_nt: TGTGCCAGCAGTTACGCAGGGGCGGTTTCCTACGAGCAGTACTTC
clone_size: NA; j_call: TRBJ2-1; d_call: NA; v_call: TRBV7-2; cdr3_aa: CASSFSGYKQFF; cdr3_nt: TGTGCCAGCAGCTTTAGCGGTTATAAGCAGTTCTTC
clone_size: NA; j_call: TRBJ2-7; d_call: TRBD1; v_call: TRBV7-9; cdr3_aa: CASSSTGGIDSYEQYF; cdr3_nt: TGTGCCAGCAGCTCAACAGGGGGCATTGACTCCTACGAGCAGTACTTC
clone_size: NA; j_call: TRBJ2-6; d_call: TRBD1; v_call: TRBV9; cdr3_aa: CASSVPDRGFSGANVLTF; cdr3_nt: TGTGCCAGCAGCGTCCCGGACAGGGGGTTCTCTGGGGCCAACGTCCTGACTTTC
clone_size: few; j_call: TRBJ1-1; d_call: NA; v_call: TRBV29-1; cdr3_aa: CSVEGGEGAFF; cdr3_nt: TGCAGCGTTGAAGGCGGGGAGGGAGCTTTCTTT
clone_size: NA; j_call: TRBJ1-2; d_call: NA; v_call: TRBV18; cdr3_aa: CASSPVTLEPYGYTF; cdr3_nt: TGTGCCAGCTCACCAGTGACCCTAGAACCTTATGGCTACACCTTC
clone_size: NA; j_call: TRBJ2-3; d_call: TRBD2; v_call: TRBV5-1; cdr3_aa: CASSLVFAGGLTDTQYF; cdr3_nt: TGCGCCAGCAGCTTGGTATTTGCGGGGGGGCTCACAGATACGCAGTATTTT
clone_size: NA; j_call: TRBJ2-1; d_call: TRBD2; v_call: TRBV7-6; cdr3_aa: CASAGGSLGEQFF; cdr3_nt: TGTGCCAGCGCGGGAGGATCCTTAGGTGAGCAGTTCTTC
clone_size: NA; j_call: TRBJ2-7; d_call: NA; v_call: TRBV11-2; cdr3_aa: CASSGGGVQGGYNYEQYF; cdr3_nt: TGTGCCAGCAGCGGGGGTGGGGTTCAGGGAGGTTATAACTACGAGCAGTACTTC
clone_size: NA; j_call: TRBJ2-5; d_call: TRBD2; v_call: TRBV25-1; cdr3_aa: CASSGPSGSIETQYF; cdr3_nt: TGTGCCAGCAGTGGCCCTAGCGGGAGTATTGAGACCCAGTACTTC
clone_size: once; j_call: TRBJ1-1; d_call: TRBD1; v_call: TRBV14; cdr3_aa: CASSSRTGGTEAFF; cdr3_nt: TGTGCCAGCAGCTCTAGGACAGGGGGCACTGAAGCTTTCTTT
clone_size: NA; j_call: TRBJ2-3; d_call: NA; v_call: TRBV9; cdr3_aa: CASTPGSGPPGTQYF; cdr3_nt: TGTGCCAGCACCCCCGGGAGCGGGCCCCCGGGGACGCAGTATTTT
clone_size: NA; j_call: TRBJ1-3; d_call: NA; v_call: TRBV5-6; cdr3_aa: CASSSREFSGNTIYF; cdr3_nt: TGTGCCAGCAGCTCGAGGGAGTTCTCTGGAAACACCATATATTTT
clone_size: once; j_call: TRBJ2-2; d_call: NA; v_call: TRBV9; cdr3_aa: CASSPSDYLGGELFF; cdr3_nt: TGTGCCAGCAGCCCCAGCGACTACTTGGGCGGGGAGCTGTTTTTT
clone_size: NA; j_call: TRBJ2-7; d_call: TRBD2; v_call: TRBV19; cdr3_aa: CASSIVPGGSYEQYF; cdr3_nt: TGTGCCAGTAGTATAGTTCCGGGAGGTTCCTACGAGCAGTACTTC
clone_size: NA; j_call: TRBJ1-5; d_call: TRBD1; v_call: TRBV19; cdr3_aa: CASSAPTGGNQPQHF; cdr3_nt: TGTGCCAGTAGTGCCCCGACAGGGGGCAATCAGCCCCAGCATTTT
clone_size: NA; j_call: TRBJ2-5; d_call: TRBD1; v_call: TRBV9; cdr3_aa: CASSPRDRFQEAQYF; cdr3_nt: TGTGCCAGCAGCCCCCGGGACAGATTCCAAGAGGCCCAGTACTTC
clone_size: NA; j_call: TRBJ2-1; d_call: TRBD2; v_call: TRBV27; cdr3_aa: CASTTSGRKLIGQFF; cdr3_nt: TGTGCCAGCACTACTAGCGGGAGAAAGCTAATAGGGCAGTTCTTC
clone_size: NA; j_call: TRBJ1-6; d_call: NA; v_call: TRBV7-9; cdr3_aa: CASSLDRVNSPLHF; cdr3_nt: TGTGCCAGCAGCTTAGACAGGGTAAATTCACCCCTCCACTTT
clone_size: once; j_call: TRBJ1-1; d_call: NA; v_call: TRBV7-2; cdr3_aa: CASSFGQSGTATEAFF; cdr3_nt: TGTGCCAGCAGCTTTGGACAGTCTGGGACCGCAACTGAAGCTTTCTTT
clone_size: NA; j_call: TRBJ1-1; d_call: NA; v_call: TRBV14; cdr3_aa: CASSQVGGGQTEAFF; cdr3_nt: TGTGCCAGCAGCCAAGTCGGGGGGGGCCAGACTGAAGCTTTCTTT
clone_size: NA; j_call: TRBJ2-1; d_call: TRBD1; v_call: TRBV27; cdr3_aa: CASRVRGYSDEQFF; cdr3_nt: TGTGCCAGCAGGGTCAGGGGGTATAGTGATGAGCAGTTCTTC
clone_size: NA; j_call: TRBJ2-3; d_call: TRBD2; v_call: TRBV29-1; cdr3_aa: CSAKSRAGERDTQYF; cdr3_nt: TGCAGCGCAAAGTCAAGGGCGGGAGAAAGAGATACGCAGTATTTT
clone_size: NA; j_call: TRBJ2-2; d_call: TRBD1; v_call: TRBV5-5; cdr3_aa: CATQQGRLSTGELFF; cdr3_nt: TGTGCCACCCAACAGGGGCGCCTGAGCACCGGGGAGCTGTTTTTT
clone_size: NA; j_call: TRBJ2-7; d_call: NA; v_call: TRBV15; cdr3_aa: CATSNSGTYEQYF; cdr3_nt: TGTGCCACCAGCAATAGCGGAACCTACGAGCAGTACTTC
clone_size: NA; j_call: TRBJ1-4; d_call: TRBD1; v_call: TRBV5-4; cdr3_aa: CASSLRTGGEKLFF; cdr3_nt: TGTGCCAGCAGCTTGAGGACAGGGGGTGAAAAACTGTTTTTT
clone_size: NA; j_call: TRBJ2-3; d_call: TRBD2; v_call: TRBV4-3; cdr3_aa: CASSQDSRAGGTDTQYF; cdr3_nt: TGCGCCAGCAGCCAAGATAGCCGGGCGGGGGGCACAGATACGCAGTATTTT
clone_size: NA; j_call: TRBJ1-3; d_call: NA; v_call: TRBV7-2; cdr3_aa: CASSLVVGAGNTIYF; cdr3_nt: TGTGCCAGCAGCTTAGTAGTAGGGGCTGGAAACACCATATATTTT
clone_size: NA; j_call: TRBJ1-2; d_call: NA; v_call: TRBV7-3; cdr3_aa: CASSSHPGSADGYTF; cdr3_nt: TGTGCCAGCAGCTCCCACCCCGGCAGCGCGGATGGCTACACCTTC
clone_size: NA; j_call: TRBJ2-7; d_call: NA; v_call: TRBV7-3; cdr3_aa: CASSLIPSTGTYEQYF; cdr3_nt: TGTGCCAGCAGCTTAATACCTTCTACAGGTACCTACGAGCAGTACTTC